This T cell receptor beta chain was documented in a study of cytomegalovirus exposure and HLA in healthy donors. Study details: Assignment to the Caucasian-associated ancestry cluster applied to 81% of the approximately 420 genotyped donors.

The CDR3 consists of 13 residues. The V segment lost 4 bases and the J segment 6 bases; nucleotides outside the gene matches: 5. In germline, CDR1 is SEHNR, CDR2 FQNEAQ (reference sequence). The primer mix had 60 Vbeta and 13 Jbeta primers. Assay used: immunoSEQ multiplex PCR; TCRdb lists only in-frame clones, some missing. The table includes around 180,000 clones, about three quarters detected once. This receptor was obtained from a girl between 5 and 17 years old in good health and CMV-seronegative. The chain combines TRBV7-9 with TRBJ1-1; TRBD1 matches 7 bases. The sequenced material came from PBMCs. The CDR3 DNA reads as TGTGCCAGCAGCTATACAGGGGAGGCTGAAGCTTTCTTT. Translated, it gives CASSYTGEAEAFF.